The next 15 T cell receptor beta chains were all read from a single sample in a study of blood T cell repertoires in COVID-19. Using immunoSEQ multiplex PCR, the repertoire was profiled, and TCRdb retains in-frame clones only, with some absent. Here the sample spans some 490,000 clones, approximately 86% being singletons. Sequences were obtained from PBMCs or T cells enriched from blood (not recorded which). These receptors were collected from a woman aged 60-70 years who had recovered from COVID-19.

This clone has a handful of counts. This chain uses TRBV24-1 with TRBJ1-1; D gene unclear. From germline, CDR1 is KGHDR and CDR2 SFDVKD. Trimming took 0 bases from V and 1 from J, leaving 8 bases between them. The CDR3 covers 15 residues. The CDR3 nucleotides are TGTGCCACCAGTGATTTGCCACAGAGGAACACTGAAGCTTTCTTT. Translation gives CATSDLPQRNTEAFF.

The chain employs TRBV5-5 and TRBJ1-1, with D perhaps matching TRBD1 (5 bases). V dropped 4 bases and J dropped 1 base, with 11 bases sitting between them. Germline values: CDR1 SGHKS, CDR2 YYEKEE (reference sequence). The CDR3 totals 14 residues. The CDR3 here is CASSQGTPNTEAFF. DNA of the CDR3: TGTGCCAGCAGCCAAGGGACTCCGAACACTGAAGCTTTCTTT.

The chain couples TRBV19 to TRBJ1-4; 8 bases line up with TRBD1. Germline loops: CDR1 LNHDA, CDR2 SQIVND (reference sequence). CDR3 size: 14 residues. V was clipped by 1 base and J by 8 bases; unmatched bases: 3. The CDR3, as DNA: TGTGCCAGTAGTATAGGGACAGGGAACGAAAAACTGTTTTTT. Its protein is CASSIGTGNEKLFF.

The chain uses TRBV6-6 and TRBJ1-5, with 7 bases that match TRBD1. V lost 6 bases to trimming and J lost 9 bases; unmatched junction nucleotides: 11. Germline CDR1 and CDR2: MNHNY and SVGAGI (reference sequence). The CDR3 has 14 residues. CDR3 protein: CASSQRQGGRPQHF. The DNA of the CDR3 is TGTGCCAGCAGCCAACGACAGGGCGGCCGGCCCCAGCATTTT.

The chain recombines TRBV7-8 with TRBJ2-7; D gene ambiguous. The V end was cut by 5 bases, the J end by 5 bases, with 13 bases between. From germline, CDR1 is SGHVS and CDR2 FQNEAQ. There are 13 residues in the CDR3. The CDR3 loop is CASSADSEDEQYF. CDR3 sequence (DNA): TGTGCCAGCAGCGCCGACTCTGAAGACGAGCAGTACTTC.

The chain has TRBV6-5 and TRBJ2-7; no clear D. Germline V CDR1 and CDR2: MNHEY, SVGAGI. The CDR3 is 10 residues long. V dropped 8 bases and J dropped 1 base, with 3 bases sitting between them. CDR3 sequence: CASPSYEQYV. The CDR3 coding sequence is TGTGCCAGCCCTTCCTACGAGCAGTACGTC.

This chain connects TRBV6-2 or TRBV6-3 to TRBJ2-3; TRBD2 matches 7 bases. The CDR3 contains 15 residues. Trimming took 4 bases from V and 7 from J; bases not matched to a gene: 11. Germline loops: CDR1 MNHEY, CDR2 SVGEGT. CDR3 nucleotide sequence: TGTGCCAGCAGTTCCGGAGGAGCGGGAAGCTATACGCAGTATTTT. Amino acids: CASSSGGAGSYTQYF.

The chain is built from TRBV5-1 and TRBJ2-7, with TRBD1 as a possible D gene (6 bases). The ends were cut back, 4 bases at V and 4 bases at J, with 12 bases in the middle. The germline CDR1 and CDR2 sequences are SGHRS and YFSETQ. CDR3 size: 13 residues. The CDR3 nucleotides read TGCGCCAGCAGCACAGGACAGTTTTACGAGCAGTACTTC. Translated, it gives CASSTGQFYEQYF.

About this clone itself: Distinct nucleotide sequences in the sample also encode this CDR3. The chain recombines TRBV7-2 with TRBJ1-1; D might be TRBD1 (5 bases). Per germline, CDR1 SGHTA and CDR2 FQGNSA. Trimming took 1 base from V and 6 from J, leaving 6 bases between them. This CDR3 is built from 12 residues. CDR3 in amino acids: CASSLVGAEAFF. The DNA of the CDR3 is TGTGCCAGCAGCTTAGTAGGGGCTGAAGCTTTCTTT.

The V and J genes are TRBV6-6 and TRBJ2-1, with D uncertain. The germline V and J ends were trimmed by 5 bases and 0 bases, with 8 bases remaining between them. The germline CDR1 and CDR2 sequences are MNHNY and SVGAGI (reference sequence). This CDR3 comprises 14 residues. The CDR3 region has the DNA TGTGCCAGCAGTCCCCAGAACTCCTACAATGAGCAGTTCTTC. Encoded protein: CASSPQNSYNEQFF.

The chain uses TRBV6-6 and TRBJ1-4; 12 positions match TRBD1. Germline CDR1 is MNHNY and CDR2 is SVGAGI (reference sequence). This CDR3 has 17 residues. V was pared by 5 bases and J by 5 bases, with 9 bases of the junction left unmatched. Here the CDR3 DNA reads TGTGCCAGCAGTCCGGGACAGGGGGCTGCACAGAATGAAAAACTGTTTTTT. Translation gives CASSPGQGAAQNEKLFF.

This clone was recorded once. The chain has TRBV5-1 and TRBJ1-6, with a possible D match to TRBD1 (6 bases). Per the germline V gene, CDR1 is SGHRS and CDR2 is YFSETQ. The V gene lost 4 bases and the J gene lost 9 bases, with 17 bases spanning the gap. This CDR3 contains 15 residues. CDR3 DNA: TGCGCCAGCAGCGTTAAGGGACAAGAGACTTCACCCCTCCACTTT. It is translated as CASSVKGQETSPLHF.

This clone occurred once. V gene TRBV6-5 combines with J gene TRBJ1-5, with D possibly TRBD1 on 6 matching bases. This CDR3 region has 15 residues. The germline V gene has CDR1 MNHEY and CDR2 SVGAGI. V gave up 5 bases and J gave up 5 bases, with 16 bases separating them. The DNA of the CDR3 is TGTGCCAGCAGTCCCGTTACAGGGTGGTATCAGCCCCAGCATTTT. Its protein is CASSPVTGWYQPQHF.

The rearrangement uses TRBV7-2 and TRBJ1-3, with D perhaps TRBD1 (5 bases). The V end was cut by 3 bases, the J end by 7 bases, with 16 bases between. Germline assignment: CDR1 SGHTA and CDR2 FQGNSA. This CDR3 has 15 amino acids. DNA for the CDR3: TGTGCCAGCAGCTTCCCCGGGACCCGGGGGAACACCATATATTTT. Protein product: CASSFPGTRGNTIYF.

This clone has only a few counts. Germline and junction disagree at one end, which may indicate a read error. CDR3 DNA: TGCGCCAGCAGCCAAGGGCAGGTCAACTCTGGGGCCAACTTCCTGACTTTC. Protein: CASSQGQVNSGANFLTF. J is TRBJ2-6 and V is TRBV4-1; tentatively, D is TRBD1 (5 bases). The germline V gene has CDR1 MGHRA and CDR2 YSYEKL. CDR3 length equals 17 residues.